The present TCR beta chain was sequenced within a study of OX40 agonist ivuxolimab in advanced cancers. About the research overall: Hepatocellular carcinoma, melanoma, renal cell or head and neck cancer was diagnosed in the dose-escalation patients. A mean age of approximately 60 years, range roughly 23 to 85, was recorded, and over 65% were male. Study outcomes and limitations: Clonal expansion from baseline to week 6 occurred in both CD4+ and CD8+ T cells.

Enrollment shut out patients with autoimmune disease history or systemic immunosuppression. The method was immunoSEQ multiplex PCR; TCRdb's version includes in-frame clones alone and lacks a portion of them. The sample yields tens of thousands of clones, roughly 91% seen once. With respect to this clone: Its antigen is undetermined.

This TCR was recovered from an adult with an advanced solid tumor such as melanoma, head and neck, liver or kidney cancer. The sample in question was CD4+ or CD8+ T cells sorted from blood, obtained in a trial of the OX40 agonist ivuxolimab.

In DNA form, the CDR3 reads TGTGCCAGCAGCCCAGTGAAGGGCGGGAGAGGGGACGGGCAGTATTTT. Protein: CASSPVKGGRGDGQYF. J is TRBJ2-3 and V is TRBV11-2; 7 nucleotides match TRBD2. The CDR3 consists of 16 residues. V lost 5 bases and J lost 11; bases outside the gene matches: 19. Germline V CDR1 and CDR2: SGHAT, FQNNGV. Full variable domain (outside the CDR3, taken from reference TRBV11-2 and TRBJ2-3): EAGVAQSPRYKIIEKRQSVAFWCNPISGHATLYWYQQILGQGPKLLIQFQNNGVVDDSQLPKDRFSAERLKGVDSTLKIQPAKLEDSAVYLCASSPVKGGRGDGQYFGPGTRLTVL.